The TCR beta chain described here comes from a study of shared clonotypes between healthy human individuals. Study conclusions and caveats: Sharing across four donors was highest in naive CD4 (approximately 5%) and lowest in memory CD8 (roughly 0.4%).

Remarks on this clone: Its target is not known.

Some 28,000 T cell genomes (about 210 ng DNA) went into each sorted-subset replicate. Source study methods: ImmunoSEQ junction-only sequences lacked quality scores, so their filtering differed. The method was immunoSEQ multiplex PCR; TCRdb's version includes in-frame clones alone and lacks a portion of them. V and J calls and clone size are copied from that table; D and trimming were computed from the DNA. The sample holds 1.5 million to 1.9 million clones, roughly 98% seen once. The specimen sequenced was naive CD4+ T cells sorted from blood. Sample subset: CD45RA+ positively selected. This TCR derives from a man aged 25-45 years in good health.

The CDR3 nucleotides read TGTGCCAGCAGTTTAGGGGGCCCCAAAGAGACCCAGTACTTC. This encodes CASSLGGPKETQYF. V usage is TRBV28 and J usage is TRBJ2-5; perhaps TRBD1 as D (6 bases). The CDR3 consists of 14 residues. CDR1 MDHEN and CDR2 SYDVKM come from the germline V gene. The V and J ends lost 2 bases and 3 bases respectively, with 10 bases between them.